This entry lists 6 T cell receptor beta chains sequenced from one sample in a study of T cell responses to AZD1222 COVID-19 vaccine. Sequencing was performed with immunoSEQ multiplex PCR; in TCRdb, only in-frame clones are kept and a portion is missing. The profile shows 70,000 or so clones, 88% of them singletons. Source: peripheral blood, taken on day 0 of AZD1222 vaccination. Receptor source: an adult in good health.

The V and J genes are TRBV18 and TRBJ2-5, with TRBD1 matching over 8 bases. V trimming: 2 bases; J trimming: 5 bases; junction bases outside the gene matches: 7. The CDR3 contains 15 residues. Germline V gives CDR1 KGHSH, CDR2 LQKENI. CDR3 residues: CASSPTSGGWETQYF. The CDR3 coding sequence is TGTGCCAGCTCACCAACCTCAGGGGGCTGGGAGACCCAGTACTTC.

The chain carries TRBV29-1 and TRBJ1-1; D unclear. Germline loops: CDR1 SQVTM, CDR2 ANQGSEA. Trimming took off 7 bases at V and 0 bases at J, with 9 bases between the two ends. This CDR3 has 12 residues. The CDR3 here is CSAEGLNTEAFF. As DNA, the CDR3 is TGCAGCGCCGAGGGCCTGAACACTGAAGCTTTCTTT.

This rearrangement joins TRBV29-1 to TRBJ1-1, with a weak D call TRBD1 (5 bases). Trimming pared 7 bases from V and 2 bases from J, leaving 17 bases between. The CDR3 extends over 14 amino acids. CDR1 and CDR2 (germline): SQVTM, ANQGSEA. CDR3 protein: CSADLSRTNTEAFF. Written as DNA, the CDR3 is TGCAGCGCTGACTTGTCCAGGACAAACACTGAAGCTTTCTTT.

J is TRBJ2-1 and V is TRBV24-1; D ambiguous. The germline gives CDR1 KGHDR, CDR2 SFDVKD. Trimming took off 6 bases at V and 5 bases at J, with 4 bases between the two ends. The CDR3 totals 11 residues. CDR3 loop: CATSRHNEQFF. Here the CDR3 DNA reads TGTGCCACCAGTAGACACAATGAGCAGTTCTTC.

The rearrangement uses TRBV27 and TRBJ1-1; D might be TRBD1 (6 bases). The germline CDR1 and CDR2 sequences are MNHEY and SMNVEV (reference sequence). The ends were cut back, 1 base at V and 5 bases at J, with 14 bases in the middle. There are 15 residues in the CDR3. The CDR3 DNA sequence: TGTGCCAGCAGTTTATATACCAGGGGAGGGACTGAAGCTTTCTTT. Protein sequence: CASSLYTRGGTEAFF.

The CDR3 DNA follows: TGCGCCAGCAGCCAAGGACGACAGGGGGCGCAGGTCACCGGGGAGCTGTTTTTT. Translation: CASSQGRQGAQVTGELFF. The chain joins TRBV4-1 to TRBJ2-2; TRBD1 matches at 10 bases. V gave up 1 base and J gave up 4 bases; unmatched junction bases: 9. This CDR3 contains 18 residues. Germline loops: CDR1 MGHRA, CDR2 YSYEKL.